The next 2 T cell receptor beta chains were all read from a single sample in a study of T-cell reconstitution after alpha-beta-depleted transplantation in children. A library of TCRbeta sequences, prepared with unique molecular identifiers, was generated. TCRdb independently ran MiXCR on the PCR reads; one entry per CDR3 protein. The sample shows roughly 100,000 distinct CDR3 sequences, about 8% of them seen only once. Specimen: PBMCs, collected before TCRalphabeta/CD19-depleted stem cell transplant. The receptors were sampled from a boy between 2 and 15 years old with acute lymphoblastic leukemia, due to receive a stem cell transplant.

This clonotype has ten or more counts. This sequence joins TRBV12-3 or TRBV12-4 and TRBJ2-5, with D possibly TRBD1 on 5 matching bases. This CDR3 region has 15 residues. The V and J ends lost 3 bases and 3 bases respectively, with 14 bases between them. DNA for the CDR3: TGTGCCAGCAGTTTCTCTTCCTCCAGGGAAGAGACCCAGTACTTC. Translating it yields CASSFSSSREETQYF.

This clonotype was counted at least ten times. V is TRBV7-6 and J is TRBJ2-1; D gene unclear. Germline loops: CDR1 SGHVS, CDR2 FNYEAQ. Trimming took 1 base from V and 10 from J, leaving 8 bases between them. The CDR3 covers 12 residues. In DNA form, the CDR3 reads TGTGCCAGCAGCTTAGATGGGCTAGAGCAGTTCTTC. It specifies CASSLDGLEQFF.